This note documents a single T cell receptor (beta chain) sequence. Its cognate antigen is unknown. J was trimmed by 3 bases and V by 5 bases; bases with no gene match: 0. Germline V gene data show CDR1 as MNHEY and CDR2 as SVGAGI. CDR3 size: 14 residues. The record originates from a study of radiation and T cells in renal cell carcinoma. Study-wide results and caveats: From baseline, blood top tumor clonotypes peaked at 2 weeks post-radiation.

Time point defined: baseline pretreatment blood. Documented treatment: 15 Gy SBRT to primary tumor, nephrectomy 4 weeks later. Sequencing was performed with immunoSEQ multiplex PCR; in TCRdb, only in-frame clones are kept and a portion is missing. The table lists 130,000 to 150,000 clones, around 89% of them singletons. This sample comprised blood, obtained from a patient whose treatment included radiotherapy and nephrectomy. The rearrangement joins TRBV6-5 to TRBJ2-3, with 12 positions matching TRBD2. The sequence was collected from a woman between 65 and 79 years old with renal cell carcinoma. The CDR3 DNA reads as TGTGCCAGCAGTCTAGCGGGGGGGACAGATACGCAGTATTTT. Amino acids: CASSLAGGTDTQYF.